This T cell receptor beta chain was identified in a study of human T cells and chemical hapten exposure. Study details: Upper back patch tests used 0.01% DPC, scored after 6 days. Study-level points and caveats: TCRs exceeding a frequency of 1 in 1000 stayed unchanged under DPC sensitization.

This clonotype has a handful of counts. What it binds is unknown. TCRdb redid the calling of the RACE reads with MiXCR, one entry per CDR3 protein. The table shows just over 350,000 distinct CDR3 sequences, with over 6% occurring only once. V was cut by 8 bases and J by 1 base, with 16 bases left in between. The CDR3 loop spans 15 amino acids. CDR1 is ENHRY, CDR2 SYGVKD, per germline. Time point here: patch test 2, 6 weeks after DPC sensitization. Described treatment: therapeutic diphenylcyclopropenone sensitization with weekly scalp DPC. The receptor was isolated from a woman between 18 and 30 years old with alopecia areata. Some clones in this sample may be carry-over from other donors' samples. The rearrangement links TRBV10-3 to TRBJ2-3; a possible D gene is TRBD2 (5 bases). Material: whole blood, obtained in connection with sensitization to the hapten diphenylcyclopropenone (DPC). In nucleotides, the CDR3 is TGTGCCATCGCTCCTAGCTTTTCAGGCACAGATACGCAGTATTTT. Amino acids: CAIAPSFSGTDTQYF.